This T cell receptor beta chain was recorded in a study of blood T cell repertoires in COVID-19. Background on the study: The origin of the acute and convalescent COVID-19 samples was the United States, Italy and Spain. T cells, B-cell-depleted T cells, or PBMCs supplied cDNA or gDNA.

The CDR3 runs 12 residues. V dropped 5 bases and J dropped 6 bases, with 10 bases sitting between them. CDR1 and CDR2 (germline): MNHNY, SVGAGI (reference sequence). Per the study methods: Estimation of nucleated cell counts was performed using reference gene primer amplification. TCRdb keeps only in-frame clones here, not all; method: immunoSEQ multiplex PCR. The DNA was the basis for D and trimming; V, J and clone size are from that table. The data contain about 40,000 clones, more than 70% of them singletons. The V call is TRBV6-6, the J call TRBJ1-2; a possible D gene is TRBD1 (6 bases). The source is a man between 60 and 70 years old with active COVID-19. Sequencing used peripheral blood. CDR3 in DNA: TGTGCCAGCAGTCGGCCAGGGGATGGCTACACCTTC. It specifies CASSRPGDGYTF.